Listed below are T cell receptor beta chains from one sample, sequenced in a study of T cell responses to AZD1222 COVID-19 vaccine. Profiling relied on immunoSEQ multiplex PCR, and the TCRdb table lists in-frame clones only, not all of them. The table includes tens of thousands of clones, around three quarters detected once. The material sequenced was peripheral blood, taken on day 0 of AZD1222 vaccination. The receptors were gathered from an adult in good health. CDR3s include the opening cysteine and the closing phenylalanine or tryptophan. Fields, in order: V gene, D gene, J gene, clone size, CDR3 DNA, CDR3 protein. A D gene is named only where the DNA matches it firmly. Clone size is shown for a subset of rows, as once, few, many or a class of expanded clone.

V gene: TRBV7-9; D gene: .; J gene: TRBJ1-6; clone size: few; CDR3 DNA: TGTGCCAGCAGCTTAGCGGGTGCACCCCTCCACTTT; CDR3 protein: CASSLAGAPLHF
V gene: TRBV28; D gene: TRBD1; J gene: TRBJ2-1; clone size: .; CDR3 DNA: TGTGCCAGCACCACGGACAGGGCAACTTACAATGAGCAGTTCTTC; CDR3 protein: CASTTDRATYNEQFF
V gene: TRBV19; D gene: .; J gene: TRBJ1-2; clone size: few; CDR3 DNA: TGTGCCAGTAGTATGGAACGACAGATAATACTTAACTATGGCTACACCTTC; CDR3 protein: CASSMERQIILNYGYTF
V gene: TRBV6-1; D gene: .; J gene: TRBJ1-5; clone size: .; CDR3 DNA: TGTGCCAGCAGTGAGGCAGGGGCGGGCAATCAGCCCCAGCATTTT; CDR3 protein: CASSEAGAGNQPQHF
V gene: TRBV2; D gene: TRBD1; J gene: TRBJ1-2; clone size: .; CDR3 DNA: TGTGCCAGCCGACAGGGGGCTAACTATGGCTACACCTTC; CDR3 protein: CASRQGANYGYTF
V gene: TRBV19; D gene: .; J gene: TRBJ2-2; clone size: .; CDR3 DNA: TGTGCCAGTAGCCCGTTGTGGGGCACCGGGGAGCTGTTTTTT; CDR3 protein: CASSPLWGTGELFF
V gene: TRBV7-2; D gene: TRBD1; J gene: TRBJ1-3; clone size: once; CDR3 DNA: TGTGCCAGCAGCTCTACAGGGGATGCTGGAAACACCATATATTTT; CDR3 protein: CASSSTGDAGNTIYF
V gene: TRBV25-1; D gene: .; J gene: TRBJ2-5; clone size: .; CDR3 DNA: TGTGCCAGCAGTGAAGGGGAGACCCAGTACTTC; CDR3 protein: CASSEGETQYF
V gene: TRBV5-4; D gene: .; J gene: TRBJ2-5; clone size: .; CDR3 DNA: TGTGCCAGCAGCCCTACGCCAGAAGAGACCCAGTACTTC; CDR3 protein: CASSPTPEETQYF
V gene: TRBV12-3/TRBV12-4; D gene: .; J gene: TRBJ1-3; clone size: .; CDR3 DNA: TGTGCCAGCACCCCCGAGCCTGGAAACACCATATATTTT; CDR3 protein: CASTPEPGNTIYF
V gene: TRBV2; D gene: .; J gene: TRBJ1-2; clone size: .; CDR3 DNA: TGTGCCAGCACCCGATCAGGGGAGGTCGATGGCTACACCTTC; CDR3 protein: CASTRSGEVDGYTF
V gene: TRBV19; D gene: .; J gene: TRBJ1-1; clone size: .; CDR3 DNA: TGTGCCAGTAGTATAGAGAGAGGAACTGAAGCTTTCTTT; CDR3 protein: CASSIERGTEAFF
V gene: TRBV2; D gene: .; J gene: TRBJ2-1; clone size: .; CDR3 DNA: TGTGCCAGCAGAGAAGACGCCAATTCCGAGCAGTTCTTC; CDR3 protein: CASREDANSEQFF
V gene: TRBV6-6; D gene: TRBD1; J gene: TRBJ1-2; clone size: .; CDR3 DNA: TGTGCCAGCAGTAGACAGGGCGCTTCTAACTATGGCTACACCTTC; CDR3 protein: CASSRQGASNYGYTF
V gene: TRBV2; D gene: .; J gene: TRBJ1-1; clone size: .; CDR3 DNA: TGTGCCAGCAGTGCGACAGAATCAAACACTGAAGCTTTCTTT; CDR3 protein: CASSATESNTEAFF
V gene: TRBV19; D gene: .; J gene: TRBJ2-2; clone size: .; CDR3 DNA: TGTGCCAGTACTCGTGGCGGACAGAACACCGGGGAGCTGTTTTTT; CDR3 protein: CASTRGGQNTGELFF
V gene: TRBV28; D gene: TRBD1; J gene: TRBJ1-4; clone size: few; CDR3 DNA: TGTGCCAGTTCCCAGACAGGGGATGAAAAACTGTTTTTT; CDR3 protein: CASSQTGDEKLFF
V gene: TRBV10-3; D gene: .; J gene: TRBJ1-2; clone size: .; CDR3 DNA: TGTGCCATCAGGCCCGGGACGGAGGTTATGGGCTACACCTTC; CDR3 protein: CAIRPGTEVMGYTF
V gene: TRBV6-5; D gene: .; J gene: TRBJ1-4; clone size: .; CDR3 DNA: TGTGCCAGCAGCGCTAGGGGGACTAATGAAAAACTGTTTTTT; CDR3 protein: CASSARGTNEKLFF
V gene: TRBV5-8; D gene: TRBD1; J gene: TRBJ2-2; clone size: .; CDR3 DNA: TGTGCCAGCAGCTCTAGACAGGGGGGTGCGAACACCGGGGAGCTGTTTTTT; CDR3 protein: CASSSRQGGANTGELFF
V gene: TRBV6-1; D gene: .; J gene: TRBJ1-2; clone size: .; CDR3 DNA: TGTGCCAGCAGTGAATTCGGGGCGGCGCCCTATGGCTACACCTTC; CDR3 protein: CASSEFGAAPYGYTF
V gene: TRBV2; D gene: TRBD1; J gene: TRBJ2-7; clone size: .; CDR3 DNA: TGTGCCAGCAGTGAGGACAGGGGGCGCGTCTACGAGCAGTACTTC; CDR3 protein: CASSEDRGRVYEQYF
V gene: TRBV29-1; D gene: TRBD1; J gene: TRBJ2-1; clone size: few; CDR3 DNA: TGCAGCGTTGGTGGGACAGACGAGATAAGCTCCTACAATGAGCAGTTCTTC; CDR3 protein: CSVGGTDEISSYNEQFF
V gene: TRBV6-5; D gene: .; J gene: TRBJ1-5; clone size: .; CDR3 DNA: TGTGCCAGCACCCCGATTCGTGGGCAGCCCCAGCATTTT; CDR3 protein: CASTPIRGQPQHF
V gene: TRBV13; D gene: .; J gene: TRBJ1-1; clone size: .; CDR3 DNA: TGTGCCAGCAGCTTATTAGGGAACACTGAAGCTTTCTTT; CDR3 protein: CASSLLGNTEAFF
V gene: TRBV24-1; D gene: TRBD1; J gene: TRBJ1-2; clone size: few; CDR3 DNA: TGTGCCACCAGTGTCCAGGGGGACCGGGGCTACACCTTC; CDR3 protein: CATSVQGDRGYTF
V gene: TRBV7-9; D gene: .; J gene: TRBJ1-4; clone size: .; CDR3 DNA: TGTGCCAGCAGCTCCGCTGGAGCTAATGAAAAACTGTTTTTT; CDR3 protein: CASSSAGANEKLFF
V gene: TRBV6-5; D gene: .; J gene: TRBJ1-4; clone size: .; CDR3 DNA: TGTGCCAGCAGTTACTCGTCAACCAATGAAAAACTGTTTTTT; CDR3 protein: CASSYSSTNEKLFF
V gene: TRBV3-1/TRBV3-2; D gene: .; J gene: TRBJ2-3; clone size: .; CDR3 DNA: TGTGCCAGCAGCCAAGCCGCTTCGCTTAGCACAGATACGCAGTATTTT; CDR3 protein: CASSQAASLSTDTQYF
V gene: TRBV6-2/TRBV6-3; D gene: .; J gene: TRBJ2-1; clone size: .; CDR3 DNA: TGTGCCAGCAGTTACGGTGGCTGGCACGATGAGCAGTTCTTC; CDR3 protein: CASSYGGWHDEQFF
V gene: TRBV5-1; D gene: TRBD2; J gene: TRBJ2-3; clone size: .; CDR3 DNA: TGCGCCAGCAGCTTGGACCTAAGCGGGGGTGGGACAGATACGCAGTATTTT; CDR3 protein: CASSLDLSGGGTDTQYF
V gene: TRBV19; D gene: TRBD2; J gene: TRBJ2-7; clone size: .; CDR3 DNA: TGTGCCAGTAGTATAGTAGCGGGGAGCAACGAGCAGTACTTC; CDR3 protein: CASSIVAGSNEQYF
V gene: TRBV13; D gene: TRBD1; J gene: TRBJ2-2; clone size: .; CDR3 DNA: TGTGCCAGCAGCTTAGGCGATGGGACAGGGGCTTCCGGGGAGCTGTTTTTT; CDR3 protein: CASSLGDGTGASGELFF
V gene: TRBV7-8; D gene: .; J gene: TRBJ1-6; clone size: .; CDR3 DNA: TGTGCCAGCAGCTTAGCGGGCCGATGGGATAATTCACCCCTCCACTTT; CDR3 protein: CASSLAGRWDNSPLHF
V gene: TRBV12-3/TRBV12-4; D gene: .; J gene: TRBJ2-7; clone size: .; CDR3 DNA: TGTGCCAGCAGTACCGGGACGTCCTACGAGCAGTACTTC; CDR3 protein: CASSTGTSYEQYF
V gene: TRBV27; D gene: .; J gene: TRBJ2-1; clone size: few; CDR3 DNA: TGTGCCAGCAGTTTGGGTCTCGACCCCTCATACAATGAGCAGTTCTTC; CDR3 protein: CASSLGLDPSYNEQFF
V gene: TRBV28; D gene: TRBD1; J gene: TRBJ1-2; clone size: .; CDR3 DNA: TGTGCCACCCGGACAGGGGGGACGGGTGGCTACACCTTC; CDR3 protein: CATRTGGTGGYTF
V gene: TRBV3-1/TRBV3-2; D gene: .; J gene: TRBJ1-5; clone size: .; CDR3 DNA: TGTGCCAGGGATTACAATCAGCCCCAGCATTTT; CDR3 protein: CARDYNQPQHF
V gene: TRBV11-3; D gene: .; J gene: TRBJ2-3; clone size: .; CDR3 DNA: TGTGCCAGCAGCCGCCCGACGGCTCTACTCAGCACAGATACGCAGTATTTT; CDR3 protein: CASSRPTALLSTDTQYF
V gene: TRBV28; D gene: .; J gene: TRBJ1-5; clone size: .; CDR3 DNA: TGTGCCAGCAACAGCCAGAATCAGCCCCAGCATTTT; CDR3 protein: CASNSQNQPQHF
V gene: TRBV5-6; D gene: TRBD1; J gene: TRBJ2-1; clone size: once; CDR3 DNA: TGTGCCAGCAGCCCTGGGACAGGTACCTACAATGAGCAGTTCTTC; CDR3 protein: CASSPGTGTYNEQFF
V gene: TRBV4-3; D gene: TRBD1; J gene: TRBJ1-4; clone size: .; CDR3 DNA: TGCGCCAGCAGCCAAGATGTGACAGGGAATGAAAAACTGTTTTTT; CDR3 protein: CASSQDVTGNEKLFF
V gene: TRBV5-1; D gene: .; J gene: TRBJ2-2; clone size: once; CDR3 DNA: TGCGCCAGCAGTGGGGGCCCGGCCCGGAGATCCACCGGGGAGCTGTTTTTT; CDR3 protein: CASSGGPARRSTGELFF
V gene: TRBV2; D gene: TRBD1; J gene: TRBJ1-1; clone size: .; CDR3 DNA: TGTGCCAGCATCCCCCGAAGGGACAGCGAAGCTTTCTTT; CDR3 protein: CASIPRRDSEAFF
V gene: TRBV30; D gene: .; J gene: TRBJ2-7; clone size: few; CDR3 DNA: TGTGCCTGGAGTGAGGACTACTTCTACGAGCAGTACTTC; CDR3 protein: CAWSEDYFYEQYF
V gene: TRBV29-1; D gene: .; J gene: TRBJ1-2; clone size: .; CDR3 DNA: TGCAGCGTTGGAGGGATAACAGGGCTCGAGGGCTACACCTTC; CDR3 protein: CSVGGITGLEGYTF
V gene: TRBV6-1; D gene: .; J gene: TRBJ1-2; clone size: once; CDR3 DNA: TGTGCCAGCAGTGAAGCGGGGCAGGGTGGGGGCTACACCTTC; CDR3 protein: CASSEAGQGGGYTF
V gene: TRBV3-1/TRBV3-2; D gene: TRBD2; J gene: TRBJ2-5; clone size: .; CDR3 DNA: TGTGCCAGCAGCCTTAGCGGGGGGGCGGTTAAGACCCAGTACTTC; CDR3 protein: CASSLSGGAVKTQYF
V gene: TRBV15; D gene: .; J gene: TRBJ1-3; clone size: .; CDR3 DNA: TGTGCCACCAGCAGAGACAGGGGTCGCGCTGGAAACACCATATATTTT; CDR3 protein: CATSRDRGRAGNTIYF
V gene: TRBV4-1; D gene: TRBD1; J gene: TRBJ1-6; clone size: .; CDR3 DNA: TGCGCCAGCAGCCCGGGACAGGGGGGGTCACCCCTCCACTTT; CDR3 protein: CASSPGQGGSPLHF
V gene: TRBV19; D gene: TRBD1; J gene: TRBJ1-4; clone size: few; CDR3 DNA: TGTGCCAGTAGTTCTCAGGGGGCTACTAATGAAAAACTGTTTTTT; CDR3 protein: CASSSQGATNEKLFF
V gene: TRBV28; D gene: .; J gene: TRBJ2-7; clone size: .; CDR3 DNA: TGTGCCAGCAGTTTAAGGGCCTCCAGCGGCGGGCAGTACTTC; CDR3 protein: CASSLRASSGGQYF
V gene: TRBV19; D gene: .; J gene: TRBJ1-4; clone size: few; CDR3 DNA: TGTGCCAGTAGCAAAGGCCGTGGGTTAGGGGAAAAACTGTTTTTT; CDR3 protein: CASSKGRGLGEKLFF